This entry is about one TCR beta chain. Its antigen is not identified. Germline-derived CDR1 and CDR2 are SGHAT and FQNNGV. The CDR3 runs 15 residues. The V and J ends lost 2 bases and 4 bases, in that order; junction bases with no gene match: 4. These data are taken from a study of cytomegalovirus exposure and HLA in healthy donors. Study-wide results and caveats: Most TCR sequences proved rare, with some public TCRs found in many donors. Diagnosis of cytomegalovirus status made by the classifier reportedly showed high specificity and sensitivity. It was 150 to 200 TCR beta chains that were listed as cytomegalovirus-associated. Subsequent analysis found a tendency for first-cohort TCR clusters to co-occur within the 100 to 150 validation repertoires.

Some clones are missing from TCRdb's copy, which holds only in-frame ones; the method was immunoSEQ multiplex PCR. The data show about 200,000 clones, with around 86% seen just once and 2% held by the top ten. This sequence originates from a woman aged 18-35 years in good health and CMV-seropositive. The V call is TRBV11-2, the J call TRBJ2-1; 8 nucleotides match TRBD2. Sequenced: PBMCs. CDR3 sequence reads: CASSLIGGGYNEQFF. The CDR3, as DNA: TGTGCCAGCAGCTTAATCGGCGGGGGGTACAATGAGCAGTTCTTC.